This T cell receptor (beta chain) was captured by sequencing in a study of shared clonotypes between healthy human individuals. After removal of 4 bases from V and 0 bases from J, the junction contained 6 bases not matched to a gene. The CDR3 contains 15 residues. Per the germline V gene, CDR1 is SGHNT and CDR2 is YYREEE (reference sequence). This clone was counted once. Sequencing on ten immunoSEQ deep assay plates was performed for unsorted PBMC DNA. Profiled with immunoSEQ multiplex PCR; TCRdb holds only in-frame clones, not every one. The table records hundreds of thousands of clones, 75% to 85% of them present only once.

The sample consisted of PBMCs. This receptor was taken from a woman aged 40 to 55 in good health. Some clones in this sample may be carry-over from other donors' samples. The chain recombines TRBV5-4 with TRBJ2-7, with 8 bases aligning to TRBD2. This CDR3 reads CASSRGGTSSYEQYF. The DNA of the CDR3 is TGTGCCAGCAGCCGGGGGGGGACCAGCTCCTACGAGCAGTACTTC.